The 23 T cell receptor beta chains in this list originate from one sample, sequenced in a study of T cell responses to AZD1222 COVID-19 vaccine. Repertoires were generated with immunoSEQ multiplex PCR, while TCRdb's copy carries only in-frame clones and drops some. The repertoire consists of 70,000 to 95,000 clones, with more than 75% occurring once and the leading ten covering approximately 22%. The material was peripheral blood, obtained on day 0 of AZD1222 vaccination. The receptor set was obtained from an adult in good health.

This clone was seen a few times. The genes are TRBV29-1 and TRBJ1-1, with D maybe TRBD1 (5 bases). The germline V gene encodes CDR1 SQVTM and CDR2 ANQGSEA. The CDR3 is made up of 13 amino acids. The V end lost 4 bases, the J end lost 5 bases, and 14 bases lay between the germline ends. This CDR3 is CSVALGGRTEAFF. CDR3 DNA sequence: TGCAGCGTTGCCCTGGGGGGTAGAACTGAAGCTTTCTTT. Full variable domain (rest looked up from reference TRBV29-1 and TRBJ1-1): SAVISQKPSRDICQRGTSLTIQCQVDSQVTMMFWYRQQPGQSLTLIATANQGSEATYESGFVIDKFPISRPNLTFSTLTVSNMSPEDSSIYLCSVALGGRTEAFFGQGTRLTVV.

This clone occurred a few times. V gene TRBV30 combines with J gene TRBJ2-5; maybe TRBD2 (5 bases). The CDR3 contains 12 residues. CDR1 is GTSNPN and CDR2 is SVGIG in the germline V gene (reference sequence). V lost 2 bases and J lost 9, with 13 bases in between. The CDR3 nucleotides read TGTGCCTGGAGTCCAACCCACGGGGCCCAGTACTTC. Its translation: CAWSPTHGAQYF.

The genes are TRBV28 and TRBJ1-1; D not certain. This CDR3 has 13 residues. Trimming cost V 5 bases and J 0 bases, with 7 bases left between them. Germline CDR1 MDHEN, CDR2 SYDVKM. CDR3 sequence: CASSRTVNTEAFF. The CDR3 nucleotides are TGTGCCAGCAGTAGGACGGTGAACACTGAAGCTTTCTTT.

This clone was detected many times. This chain links TRBV5-4 with TRBJ2-1; 8 bases are shared with TRBD1. This CDR3 spans 14 amino acids. The V gene's germline CDR1 is SGHNT and CDR2 YYREEE (reference sequence). Trimming cost V 0 bases and J 9 bases; bases outside gene matches: 5. The CDR3 loop is CASSLEDRDLEQFF. In DNA form, the CDR3 reads TGTGCCAGCAGCTTGGAGGACAGGGATCTTGAGCAGTTCTTC.

This clone was counted between two and nine times. The V gene is TRBV6-5, the J gene TRBJ1-3; D may be TRBD1 (6 bases). V was pared by 8 bases and J by 0 bases, with 11 bases between. Germline lookup yields CDR1 MNHEY and CDR2 SVGAGI. CDR3 size: 14 residues. CDR3: CASCRDNSGNTIYF. The CDR3 DNA follows: TGTGCCAGCTGCCGGGACAACTCTGGAAACACCATATATTTT.

The rearrangement joins TRBV27 to TRBJ2-7; D is perhaps TRBD2 (5 bases). Germline CDR1 MNHEY, CDR2 SMNVEV (reference sequence). Deletions cut 7 bases from V and 1 base from J, with 20 bases between. The CDR3 has 16 residues. The CDR3 nucleotides are TGTGCCAGCACCCAAGTCCCTAGCACCGGGTCCTACGAGCAGTACTTC. This translates into CASTQVPSTGSYEQYF.

The CDR3 DNA follows: TGCAGCGTTGATCAGTCAGGGTTAAATACGCAGTATTTT. Residues: CSVDQSGLNTQYF. The J gene is TRBJ2-3, the V gene TRBV29-1, with D tentatively TRBD1 (5 bases). Germline assignment: CDR1 SQVTM and CDR2 ANQGSEA. Trimming removed 3 bases at V and 7 bases at J, with 14 bases between. The CDR3 length is 13 residues.

The J gene is TRBJ1-5, the V gene TRBV28; D not resolved. CDR3 length: 15 amino acids. CDR1 and CDR2 (germline): MDHEN, SYDVKM. Trimming took off 6 bases at V and 1 base at J, with 13 bases between the two ends. The DNA for the CDR3 is TGTGCCAGCAGCCGTCGGTTTAGGAGCAATCAGCCCCAGCATTTT. It specifies CASSRRFRSNQPQHF.

This clone has just a few counts. The chain uses TRBV6-2 or TRBV6-3 and TRBJ2-6; the D gene is possibly TRBD2 (6 bases). The CDR3 length is 14 residues. Germline values: CDR1 MNHEY, CDR2 SVGEGT. Trimming pared 6 bases from V and 2 bases from J, leaving 8 bases between. The CDR3 nucleotides read TGTGCCAGCAGCGGGACTGCTGGGGCCAACGTCCTGACTTTC. Translated: CASSGTAGANVLTF.

This rearrangement joins TRBV27 to TRBJ1-1, with D possibly TRBD1 on 6 matching bases. Per germline, CDR1 MNHEY and CDR2 SMNVEV (reference sequence). The CDR3 is 15 amino acids. Trimming cost V 6 bases and J 2 bases, with 16 bases left between them. CDR3 sequence (DNA): TGTGCCAGCAGACCGTTGGGGGCTGTTAACACTGAAGCTTTCTTT. Translated, it gives CASRPLGAVNTEAFF.

This chain joins TRBV10-3 and TRBJ1-2; D unclear. The length of the CDR3 is 16 residues. V lost 2 bases and J 1 base, leaving 14 bases between the germline ends. Germline V lookup: CDR1 ENHRY, CDR2 SYGVKD. CDR3 sequence: CAISEPTVGFNYGYTF. CDR3 bases: TGTGCCATCAGTGAGCCTACAGTAGGGTTTAACTATGGCTACACCTTC.

The DNA for the CDR3 is TGTGCCAGCTCCCCCAACACAGGAAGGAACATTCAGTACTTC. Amino acids: CASSPNTGRNIQYF. The rearrangement uses TRBV18 and TRBJ2-4, with D perhaps matching TRBD1 (5 bases). Germline lookup yields CDR1 KGHSH and CDR2 LQKENI. CDR3 length: 14 amino acids. The V end was cut by 6 bases, the J end by 7 bases, with 16 bases between.

The chain recombines TRBV30 with TRBJ2-1, with 8 positions matching TRBD2. The germline V gene has CDR1 GTSNPN and CDR2 SVGIG (reference sequence). The CDR3 runs 13 residues. V dropped 4 bases and J dropped 10; count of bases not matched to a gene: 9. CDR3 in amino acids: CAWNSGIIREQFF. As DNA, the CDR3 is TGTGCCTGGAATAGCGGGATAATACGGGAGCAGTTCTTC.

V gene TRBV5-1 combines with J gene TRBJ2-1; tentatively, D is TRBD1 or TRBD2 (5 bases each). V gave up 4 bases and J gave up 4 bases, with 15 bases separating them. Per the germline V gene, CDR1 is SGHRS and CDR2 is YFSETQ. The CDR3 loop spans 15 amino acids. CDR3 sequence: CASSRTGTQYNEQFF. CDR3 nucleotides: TGCGCCAGCAGCCGAACCGGGACGCAATACAATGAGCAGTTCTTC.

The chain has TRBV30 and TRBJ1-5; 11 bases map to TRBD1. CDR1 GTSNPN and CDR2 SVGIG come from the germline V gene (reference sequence). This CDR3 region has 15 residues. Trimming at V came to 1 base and at J to 4 bases, leaving 3 bases not matched to a gene. The CDR3 reads CAWSGTGGLNQPQHF. CDR3 sequence (DNA): TGTGCCTGGAGTGGGACAGGGGGCCTGAATCAGCCCCAGCATTTT.

The J gene is TRBJ2-7, the V gene TRBV3-1 (or the pseudogene TRBV3-2); 7 bases map to TRBD1. The CDR3 is 14 residues long. Germline V gene data show CDR1 as LGHDT and CDR2 as YNNKEL (reference sequence). V shed 4 bases and J 3 bases; nucleotides not matched to a gene: 6. This CDR3 is CASSLQGKSYEQYF. For the CDR3, the DNA is TGTGCCAGCAGCCTACAGGGGAAAAGCTACGAGCAGTACTTC.

CDR3 in amino acids: CSADGTYGYTF. The CDR3 bases are TGCAGTGCCGACGGAACCTATGGCTACACCTTC. V and J are TRBV20-1 and TRBJ1-2, with no clear D. V was shortened by 6 bases and J by 4 bases, with 9 bases between the two germline ends. The CDR3 loop spans 11 amino acids. CDR1 and CDR2 from the germline V gene are DFQATT and SNEGSKA (reference sequence).

The J gene is TRBJ1-1, the V gene TRBV19, with TRBD1 matching 9 bases. V lost 8 bases and J lost 8; bases outside the gene matches: 12. Germline-derived CDR1 and CDR2 are LNHDA and SQIVND (reference sequence). The CDR3 runs 14 residues. The CDR3 DNA follows: TGTGCCAGTGGGAGGACAGGGGATCGGGGAGAAGCTTTCTTT. Residues: CASGRTGDRGEAFF.

The chain has TRBV5-1 and TRBJ2-1, with 9 bases aligning to TRBD2. The CDR3 is 15 residues long. CDR1 is SGHRS and CDR2 is YFSETQ in the germline V gene. With 4 bases clipped from V and 7 bases from J, the junction kept 9 bases outside the gene matches. CDR3 DNA sequence: TGCGCCAGCAGCATCGCGGGGGGGCCTATAAATGAGCAGTTCTTC. Translating it yields CASSIAGGPINEQFF.

This chain links TRBV2 with TRBJ1-2; D perhaps matches TRBD1 (6 bases). The CDR3 contains 15 residues. Trimming pared 7 bases from V and 5 bases from J, leaving 20 bases between. The germline CDR1 and CDR2 sequences are SNHLY and FYNNEI. The CDR3: CASNPTGVRPYGYTF. For the CDR3, the DNA is TGTGCCAGCAACCCGACAGGAGTACGTCCTTATGGCTACACCTTC.

This clone has just one count. This sequence joins TRBV12-3 or TRBV12-4 and TRBJ2-7, with 7 positions matching TRBD1. The CDR3 covers 13 residues. The junction had 1 base not matched to a gene; V was cut back by 3 bases and J by 2 bases. CDR3 in DNA: TGTGCCAGCAGTTTTGACAGGGCCTACGAGCAGTACTTC. Protein product: CASSFDRAYEQYF.

This chain uses TRBV5-1 with TRBJ2-5; D remains ambiguous. This CDR3 is 13 amino acids long. Trimming left V 3 bases short and J 1 base short, with 7 bases between. The germline V gene has CDR1 SGHRS and CDR2 YFSETQ. The CDR3 coding sequence is TGCGCCAGCAGCTCACGGTCCCAAGAGACCCAGTACTTC. The encoded protein is CASSSRSQETQYF.

The chain employs TRBV12-3 or TRBV12-4 and TRBJ1-2, with D possibly matching TRBD1 (5 bases). Between the trimmed V and J ends, which lost 6 bases and 7 bases, there was a span of 15 bases. The CDR3 spans 13 residues. CDR3 sequence (DNA): TGTGCCAGCAGCCGCCCTTCGGGGGTTGGCTACACCTTC. Its protein product is CASSRPSGVGYTF.